Listed below are T cell receptor beta chains from one sample, sequenced in a study of regulatory T cells in long-lasting Graves disease. Each CDR3 protein gets one entry after TCRdb re-called the multiplex PCR reads with MiXCR. The table includes around 450,000 distinct CDR3 sequences, under 25% detected once. This sample comprised peripheral blood mononuclear cells (PBMCs), obtained when the disease was refractory, from a patient treated with antithyroid drugs. The receptors stem from a female donor with Graves disease. Both conserved end residues are trimmed from each CDR3. Fields, in order: V gene, J gene, CDR3 protein.

>TRBV28|TRBJ2-7
ASSLRADSSHEQY
>TRBV20-1|TRBJ1-2
SAGPGQGAFGYT
>TRBV28|TRBJ2-3
ASSSRAASTDTQY
>TRBV12-3/TRBV12-4|TRBJ1-4
ASSPRGATNEKLF
>TRBV4-2|TRBJ1-1
ASSQDRQGSTEAF
>TRBV28|TRBJ1-2
ASSGTVGYT
>TRBV19|TRBJ2-7
ASNTGQTYEQY
>TRBV12-3/TRBV12-4|TRBJ1-1
ASGQRMNTEAF
>TRBV12-3/TRBV12-4|TRBJ1-2
ASSETGVGYYGYT
>TRBV28|TRBJ2-2
ASSLAGVGTGELF
>TRBV28|TRBJ1-3
ASSFWQSRNTIY
>TRBV24-1|TRBJ1-5
ATSDVTQGTNQPQH
>TRBV12-3/TRBV12-4|TRBJ2-2
ASTTAGVGTGELF
>TRBV29-1|TRBJ1-2
SVPGQGLGYT
>TRBV28|TRBJ2-7
ASTGTAPYEQY
>TRBV28|TRBJ1-3
ASGGDSGNTIY
>TRBV29-1|TRBJ1-1
SVEHERNTEAF
>TRBV28|TRBJ2-7
ASSSLGTNHEQY
>TRBV6-1|TRBJ2-7
ASEGVTENFYEQY
>TRBV11-3|TRBJ1-2
ASSSPSGTGAVSNYGYT
>TRBV28|TRBJ2-5
ASFKQGWGETQY
>TRBV28|TRBJ2-5
ASSLRLADQETQY
>TRBV7-9|TRBJ1-5
ASSLVAGGVNQPQH
>TRBV7-2|TRBJ2-5
ASSLMGGPGETQY
>TRBV19|TRBJ2-7
ASSSLGSDYEQY
>TRBV11-1|TRBJ2-5
ASSLVWGGGRGEETQY
>TRBV11-2|TRBJ1-2
ASSLDLPGVYGYT
>TRBV10-3|TRBJ2-5
AIKGAAQGTQY
>TRBV20-1|TRBJ1-5
SALPRGMGQPQH
>TRBV11-2|TRBJ2-7
ASSPVKESYEQY
>TRBV20-1|TRBJ2-5
SAQRSSGRKRETQY
>TRBV19|TRBJ2-5
ASSIWTSGGVQETQY
>TRBV7-8|TRBJ2-5
ASRRTGGQETQY
>TRBV28|TRBJ1-6
ASYQGAWSPLH
>TRBV18|TRBJ1-4
ATQRSNEKLF
>TRBV2|TRBJ2-4
ASSWGQESKNIQY
>TRBV5-5|TRBJ2-5
ASSPKGSLALQETQY
>TRBV6-1|TRBJ2-5
ASRTQGAGETQY
>TRBV7-9|TRBJ1-2
ASSSTVGTYGYT
>TRBV2|TRBJ1-1
ASSPLTGVRAF
>TRBV6-1|TRBJ1-5
ASSKSGNQPQH
>TRBV29-1|TRBJ1-5
SVVVGKDQPQH
>TRBV6-1|TRBJ2-5
ASSTRTGGEETQY